These T cell receptor beta chains were read from a single sample in a study of blood T cell repertoires in COVID-19. Generated by immunoSEQ multiplex PCR, the TCRdb table keeps only in-frame clones and is missing some. The sample contains approximately 200,000 clones, 86% of which appear only once. Sequenced: PBMCs or T cells enriched from blood (not recorded which). The receptor set was obtained from a woman in her twenties or thirties who had been exposed to COVID-19. CDR3s include the opening cysteine and the closing phenylalanine or tryptophan. A row's size may be missing; if present it is once, few, many or a size class.

v_call: TRBV6-5; clone_size: .; cdr3_aa: CAGRGGAAEAFF
v_call: TRBV18; clone_size: .; cdr3_aa: CASSPFSAGFSNEQFF
v_call: TRBV5-1; clone_size: .; cdr3_aa: CASSGPGQGDYGYTF
v_call: TRBV19; clone_size: .; cdr3_aa: CASTGWNQPQHF
v_call: TRBV5-5; clone_size: .; cdr3_aa: CASSFNYEQYF
v_call: TRBV11-2; clone_size: .; cdr3_aa: CASSTREDGGYTF
v_call: TRBV5-6; clone_size: .; cdr3_aa: CASSTGQGREQYF
v_call: TRBV27; clone_size: .; cdr3_aa: CASSLTGVGETQYF
v_call: TRBV18; clone_size: .; cdr3_aa: CASSQQEGNTEAFF
v_call: TRBV5-4; clone_size: .; cdr3_aa: CASSLPTVSGANVLTF
v_call: TRBV5-8; clone_size: .; cdr3_aa: CASSLGQGNTYEQYF
v_call: TRBV6-5; clone_size: few; cdr3_aa: CASSYSGLAGVYEQYF
v_call: TRBV19; clone_size: .; cdr3_aa: CASSTLPSGANVLTF
v_call: TRBV4-2; clone_size: .; cdr3_aa: CASSQDSFALAGSWNEQFF